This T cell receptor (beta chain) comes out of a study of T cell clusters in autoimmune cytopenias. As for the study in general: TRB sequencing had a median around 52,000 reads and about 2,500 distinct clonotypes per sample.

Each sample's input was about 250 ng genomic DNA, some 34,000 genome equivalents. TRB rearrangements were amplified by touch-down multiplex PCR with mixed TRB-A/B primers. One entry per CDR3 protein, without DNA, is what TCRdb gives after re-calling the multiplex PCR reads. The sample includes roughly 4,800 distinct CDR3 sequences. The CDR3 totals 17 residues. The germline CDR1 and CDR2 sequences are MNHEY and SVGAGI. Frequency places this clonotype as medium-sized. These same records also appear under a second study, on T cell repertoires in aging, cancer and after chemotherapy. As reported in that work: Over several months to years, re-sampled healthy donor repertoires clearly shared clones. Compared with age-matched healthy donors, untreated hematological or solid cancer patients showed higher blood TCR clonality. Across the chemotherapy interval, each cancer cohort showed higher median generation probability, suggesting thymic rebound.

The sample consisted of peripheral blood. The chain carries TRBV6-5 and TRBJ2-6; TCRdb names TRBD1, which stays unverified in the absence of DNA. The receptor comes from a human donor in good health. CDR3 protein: CASSLRGAVAGANVLTF.